This entry is about one T cell receptor beta chain. This sample is drawn from a study of blood T cell repertoires in COVID-19. Study in general: The study drew acute and convalescent COVID-19 samples from the United States, Italy and Spain. Nucleic acid was either cDNA or gDNA, and it came from T cells, B-cell-depleted T cells, or PBMCs.

Seattle's enrolled individuals joined amid active infection and were then monitored longitudinally. Source study methods: Amplified reference gene primers provided the basis for estimating nucleated cell counts. TCRdb keeps only in-frame clones here, not all; method: immunoSEQ multiplex PCR. The DNA gave D and trimming, while V, J and clone size come from that table. The sample has approximately 46,000 clones, 81% seen once; the top ten hold around 24%. V was cut by 2 bases and J by 4 bases, with 6 bases left in between. The CDR3 consists of 14 residues. Looked up from germline, CDR1 is LNHDA and CDR2 is SQIVND (reference sequence).

Material: peripheral blood. This rearrangement joins TRBV19 to TRBJ1-6, with D hard to call. This receptor was taken from a woman of 80 years or more with COVID-19, enrolled during active disease. The CDR3 loop is CASSISGYNSPLHF. As DNA, the CDR3 is TGTGCCAGTAGTATATCGGGTTATAATTCACCCCTCCACTTT. Variable domain in full (rest from reference TRBV19 and TRBJ1-6): DGGITQSPKYLFRKEGQNVTLSCEQNLNHDAMYWYRQDPGQGLRLIYYSQIVNDFQKGDIAEGYSVSREKKESFPLTVTSAQKNPTAFYLCASSISGYNSPLHFGNGTRLTVT.